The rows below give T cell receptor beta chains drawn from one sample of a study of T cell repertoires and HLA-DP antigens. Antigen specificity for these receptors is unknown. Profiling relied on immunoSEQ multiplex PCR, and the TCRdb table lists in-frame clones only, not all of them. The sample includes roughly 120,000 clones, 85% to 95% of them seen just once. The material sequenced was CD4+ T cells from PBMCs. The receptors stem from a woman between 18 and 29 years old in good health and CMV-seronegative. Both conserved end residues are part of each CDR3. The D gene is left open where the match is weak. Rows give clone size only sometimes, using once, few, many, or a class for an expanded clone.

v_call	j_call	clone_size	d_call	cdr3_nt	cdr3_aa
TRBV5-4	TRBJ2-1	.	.	TGTGCCAGCAGCTCACGGCGGGTCTCCTACAATGAGCAGTTCTTC	CASSSRRVSYNEQFF
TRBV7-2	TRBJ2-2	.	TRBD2	TGTGCCAGCAGCCCGGCGGGGGGGCCTTACGGGGAGCTGTTTTTT	CASSPAGGPYGELFF
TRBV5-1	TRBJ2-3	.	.	TGCGCCAGCAGCTTACCGGGGGTTTACACAGATACGCAGTATTTT	CASSLPGVYTDTQYF
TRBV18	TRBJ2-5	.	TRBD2	TGTGCCAGCTCACCGCTCCCCACTAGCGGGGGGGGAGAGACCCAGTACTTC	CASSPLPTSGGGETQYF
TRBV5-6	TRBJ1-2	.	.	TGTGCCAGCAGCTCCCCCCCGACGGCAAACTATGGCTACACCTTC	CASSSPPTANYGYTF
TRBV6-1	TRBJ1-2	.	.	TGTGCCAGCAGTGAAGCTGGGTATGGCTACACCTTC	CASSEAGYGYTF
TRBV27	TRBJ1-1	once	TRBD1	TGTGCCAGCAGTTTTCGTGGGACAGGGACCCCCCAAGAAGCTTTCTTT	CASSFRGTGTPQEAFF
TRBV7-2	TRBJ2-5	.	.	TGTGCCAGCAGCTTGGGGCTAGCCCAAGAGACCCAGTACTTC	CASSLGLAQETQYF
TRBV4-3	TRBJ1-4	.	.	TGCGCCAGCAGCCAAGGTGGTGGGGCCCTCGGGAACGAAAAACTGTTTTTT	CASSQGGGALGNEKLFF
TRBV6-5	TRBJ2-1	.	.	TGTGCCAGCAGTCGGAGATGGGGGAATGAGCAGTTCTTC	CASSRRWGNEQFF
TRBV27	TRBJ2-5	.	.	TGTGCCAGCAGTTTAAGAAGAGGGGAGACCCAGTACTTC	CASSLRRGETQYF
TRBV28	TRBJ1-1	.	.	TGTGCCAGCAGCCATGGGGGCGCCGGGACACTGAACACTGAAGCTTTCTTT	CASSHGGAGTLNTEAFF
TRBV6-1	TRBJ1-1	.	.	TGTGCCAGCGCACAGGGACCACTAATGACTGAAGCTTTCTTT	CASAQGPLMTEAFF
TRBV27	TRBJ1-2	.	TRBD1	TGTGCCAGCATGTCGACAGGGGCCCACTATGGCTACACCTTC	CASMSTGAHYGYTF
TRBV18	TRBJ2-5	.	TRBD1	TGTGCCAGCTCACCACGCCGGGACAGGGTGCGAGAGACCCAGTACTTC	CASSPRRDRVRETQYF
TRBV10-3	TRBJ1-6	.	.	TGTGCCATCAAGGTCGAACTGCATTCACCCCTCCACTTT	CAIKVELHSPLHF
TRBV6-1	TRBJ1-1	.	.	TGTGCCAGCAGTTGGGGCAGCGACACTGAAGCTTTCTTT	CASSWGSDTEAFF
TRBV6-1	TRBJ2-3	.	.	TGTGCCAGCAACTTACGGGGGGCCTCAGATACGCAGTATTTT	CASNLRGASDTQYF
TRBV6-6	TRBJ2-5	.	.	TGTGCCAGCAGTTCAGGGGTTGAAGAGACCCAGTACTTC	CASSSGVEETQYF
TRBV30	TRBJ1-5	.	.	TGTGCCTGGGCCAGGGGTTGGGGCAATCAGCCCCAGCATTTT	CAWARGWGNQPQHF
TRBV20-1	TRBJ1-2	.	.	TGCAGTGCTAGCAGGGAACGGTACACCTTC	CSASRERYTF
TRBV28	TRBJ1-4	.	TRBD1	TGTGCCAGCAGCAGGGACAGGGGTGAAAAACTGTTTTTT	CASSRDRGEKLFF
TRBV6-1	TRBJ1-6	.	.	TGTGCCAGCGGAGGAAGGGGTTCACCCCTCCACTTT	CASGGRGSPLHF
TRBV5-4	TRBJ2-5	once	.	TGTGCCAGCAGCTCCCCTCAGACTAGCCAAGAGACCCAGTACTTC	CASSSPQTSQETQYF
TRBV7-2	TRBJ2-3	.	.	TGTGCCAGCATGAGTCTGGGCTTAACCACCACAGATACGCAGTATTTT	CASMSLGLTTTDTQYF
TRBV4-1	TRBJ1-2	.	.	TGCGCCAGCAGCCAAGGTCAGGCCAGGACGTTCAGAGGCTACACCTTC	CASSQGQARTFRGYTF
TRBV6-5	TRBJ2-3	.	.	TGTGCCAGCAGCGGGGGTTCCATTAGCACAGATACGCAGTATTTT	CASSGGSISTDTQYF
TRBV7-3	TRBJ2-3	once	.	TGTGCCAGCAGCTTTAGTATCACAGATACGCAGTATTTT	CASSFSITDTQYF
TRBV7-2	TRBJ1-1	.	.	TGTGCCAGCAGCTTAATGGGGGCGCGAGCTTTCTTT	CASSLMGARAFF